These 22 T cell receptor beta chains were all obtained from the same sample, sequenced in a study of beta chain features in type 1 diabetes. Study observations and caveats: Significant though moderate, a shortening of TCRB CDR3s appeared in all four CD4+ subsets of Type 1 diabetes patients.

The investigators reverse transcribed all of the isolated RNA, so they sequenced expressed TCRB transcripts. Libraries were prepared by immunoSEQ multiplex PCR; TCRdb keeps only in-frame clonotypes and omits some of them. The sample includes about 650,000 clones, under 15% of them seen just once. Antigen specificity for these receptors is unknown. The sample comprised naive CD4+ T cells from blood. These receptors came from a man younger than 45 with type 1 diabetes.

The CDR3 bases are TGTGCCAGCAGCTTAGCGAACAGGAACAGCGAGAACTATGGCTACACCTTC. Translated, it gives CASSLANRNSENYGYTF. The rearrangement uses TRBV7-2 and TRBJ1-2, with TRBD1 as a possible D gene (5 bases). The CDR3 is 17 residues long. Trimming removed 0 bases at V and 2 bases at J, with 16 bases between. CDR1 SGHTA and CDR2 FQGNSA come from the germline V gene. The variable domain in full, completed from reference TRBV7-2 and TRBJ1-2, reads GAGVSQSPSNKVTEKGKDVELRCDPISGHTALYWYRQSLGQGLEFLIYFQGNSAPDKSGLPSDRFSAERTGGSVSTLTIQRTQQEDSAVYLCASSLANRNSENYGYTFGSGTRLTVV.

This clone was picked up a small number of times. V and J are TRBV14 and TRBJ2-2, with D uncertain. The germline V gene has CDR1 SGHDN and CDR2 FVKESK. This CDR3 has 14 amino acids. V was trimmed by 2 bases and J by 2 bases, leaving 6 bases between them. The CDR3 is CASSQMQNTGELFF. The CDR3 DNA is TGTGCCAGCAGCCAAATGCAAAACACCGGGGAGCTGTTTTTT.

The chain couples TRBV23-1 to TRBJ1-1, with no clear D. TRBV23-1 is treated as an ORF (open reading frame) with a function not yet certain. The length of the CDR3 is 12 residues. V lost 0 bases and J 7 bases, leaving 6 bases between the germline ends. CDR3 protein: CASSQSGCEAFF. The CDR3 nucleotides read TGCGCCAGCAGTCAATCAGGGTGTGAAGCTTTCTTT.

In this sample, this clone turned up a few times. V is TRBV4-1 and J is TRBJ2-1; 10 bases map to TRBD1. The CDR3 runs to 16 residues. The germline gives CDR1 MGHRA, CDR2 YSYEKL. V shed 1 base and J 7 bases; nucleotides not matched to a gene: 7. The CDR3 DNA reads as TGCGCCAGCAGCCAAGGACAGGGGGCTAATTGGAATGAGCAGTTCTTC. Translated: CASSQGQGANWNEQFF.

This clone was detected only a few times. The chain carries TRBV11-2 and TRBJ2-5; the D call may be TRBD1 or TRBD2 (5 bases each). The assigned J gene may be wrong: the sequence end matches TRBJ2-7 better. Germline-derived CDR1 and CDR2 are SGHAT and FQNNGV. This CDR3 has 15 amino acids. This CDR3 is CASSLGTLGRDEQYF. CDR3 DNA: TGTGCCAGCAGCTTAGGGACACTGGGGCGGGACGAGCAGTACTTC.

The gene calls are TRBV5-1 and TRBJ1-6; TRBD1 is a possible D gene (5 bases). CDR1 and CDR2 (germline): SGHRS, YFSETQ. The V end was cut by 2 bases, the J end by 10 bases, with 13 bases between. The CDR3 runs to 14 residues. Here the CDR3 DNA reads TGCGCCAGCAGCTTCAGGGTTGGTGAATCACCCCTCCACTTT. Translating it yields CASSFRVGESPLHF. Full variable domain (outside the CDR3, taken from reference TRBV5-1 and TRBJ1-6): KAGVTQTPRYLIKTRGQQVTLSCSPISGHRSVSWYQQTPGQGLQFLFEYFSETQRNKGNFPGRFSGRQFSNSRSEMNVSTLELGDSALYLCASSFRVGESPLHFGNGTRLTVT.

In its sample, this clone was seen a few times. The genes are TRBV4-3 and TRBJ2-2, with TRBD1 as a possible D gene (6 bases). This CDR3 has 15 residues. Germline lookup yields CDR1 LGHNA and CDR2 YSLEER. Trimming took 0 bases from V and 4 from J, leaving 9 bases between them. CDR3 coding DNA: TGCGCCAGCAGCCAAGATACAGGGCGCACCGGGGAGCTGTTTTTT. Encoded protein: CASSQDTGRTGELFF.

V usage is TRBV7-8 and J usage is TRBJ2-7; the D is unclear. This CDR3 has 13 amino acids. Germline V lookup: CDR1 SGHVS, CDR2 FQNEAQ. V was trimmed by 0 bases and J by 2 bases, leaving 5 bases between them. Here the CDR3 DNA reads TGTGCCAGCAGCTTAGCAGGCACCTACGAGCAGTACTTC. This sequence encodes CASSLAGTYEQYF.

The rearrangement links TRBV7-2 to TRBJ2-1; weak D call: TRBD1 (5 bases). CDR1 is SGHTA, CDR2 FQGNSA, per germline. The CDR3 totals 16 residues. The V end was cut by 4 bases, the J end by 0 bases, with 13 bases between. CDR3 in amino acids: CASSSSGHSSYNEQFF. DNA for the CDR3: TGTGCCAGCAGCTCCTCAGGGCACAGCTCCTACAATGAGCAGTTCTTC.

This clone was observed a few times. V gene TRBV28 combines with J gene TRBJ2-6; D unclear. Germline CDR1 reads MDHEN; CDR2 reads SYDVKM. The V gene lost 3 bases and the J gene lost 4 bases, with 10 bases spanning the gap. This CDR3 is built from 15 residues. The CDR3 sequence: CASSLVGSGANVLTF. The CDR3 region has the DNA TGTGCCAGCAGTTTGGTGGGTTCCGGGGCCAACGTCCTGACTTTC. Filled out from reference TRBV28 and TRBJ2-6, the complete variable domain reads DVKVTQSSRYLVKRTGEKVFLECVQDMDHENMFWYRQDPGLGLRLIYFSYDVKMKEKGDIPEGYSVSREKKERFSLILESASTNQTSMYLCASSLVGSGANVLTFGAGSRLTVL.

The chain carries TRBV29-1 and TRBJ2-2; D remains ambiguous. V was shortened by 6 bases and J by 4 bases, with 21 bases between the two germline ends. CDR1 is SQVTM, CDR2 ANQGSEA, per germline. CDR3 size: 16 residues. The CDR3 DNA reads TGCAGCGTACAATGGCCCCCAGGTTCCTTCACCGGGGAGCTGTTTTTT. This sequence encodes CSVQWPPGSFTGELFF.

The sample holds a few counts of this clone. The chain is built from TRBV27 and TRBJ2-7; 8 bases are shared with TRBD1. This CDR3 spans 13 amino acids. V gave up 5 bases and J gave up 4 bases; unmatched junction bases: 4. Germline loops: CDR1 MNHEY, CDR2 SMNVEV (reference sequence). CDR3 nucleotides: TGTGCCAGCAGTACGGGACAGGTATACGAGCAGTACTTC. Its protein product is CASSTGQVYEQYF.

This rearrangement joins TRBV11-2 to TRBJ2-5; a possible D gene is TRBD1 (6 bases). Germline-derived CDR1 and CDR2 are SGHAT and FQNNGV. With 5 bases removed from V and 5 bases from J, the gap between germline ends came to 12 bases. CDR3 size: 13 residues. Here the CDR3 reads CASSSRGGETQYF. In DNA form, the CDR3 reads TGTGCCAGCAGCAGTAGAGGGGGTGAGACCCAGTACTTC.

The CDR3 coding sequence is TGCAGCGGAAGTCCCCCAGAAGCTTTCTTT. Translated, it gives CSGSPPEAFF. The chain combines TRBV29-1 with TRBJ1-1; the D is unclear. The germline V gene encodes CDR1 SQVTM and CDR2 ANQGSEA. V was clipped by 7 bases and J by 8 bases, with 11 bases between them. This CDR3 region has 10 residues.

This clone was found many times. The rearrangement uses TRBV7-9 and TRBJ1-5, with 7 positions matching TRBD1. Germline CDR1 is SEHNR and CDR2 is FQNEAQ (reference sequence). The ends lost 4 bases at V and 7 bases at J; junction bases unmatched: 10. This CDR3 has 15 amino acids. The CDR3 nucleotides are TGTGCCAGCAGCTCCCTCCGGGACAGAGGCCAGCCCCAGCATTTT. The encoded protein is CASSSLRDRGQPQHF.

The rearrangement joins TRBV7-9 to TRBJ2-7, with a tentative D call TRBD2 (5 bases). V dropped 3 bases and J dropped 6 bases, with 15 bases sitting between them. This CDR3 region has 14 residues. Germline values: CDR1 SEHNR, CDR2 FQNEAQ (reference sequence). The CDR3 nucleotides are TGTGCCAGCAGCTTCCAACGGACTGACGGCGAGCAGTACTTC. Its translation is CASSFQRTDGEQYF.

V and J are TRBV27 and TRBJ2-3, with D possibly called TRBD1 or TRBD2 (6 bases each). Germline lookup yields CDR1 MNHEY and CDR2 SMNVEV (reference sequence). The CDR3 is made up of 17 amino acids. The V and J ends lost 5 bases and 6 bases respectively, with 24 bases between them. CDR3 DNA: TGTGCCAGCAGTGTCCCCGGGACATATCCCGGAGGGGATACGCAGTATTTT. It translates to CASSVPGTYPGGDTQYF.

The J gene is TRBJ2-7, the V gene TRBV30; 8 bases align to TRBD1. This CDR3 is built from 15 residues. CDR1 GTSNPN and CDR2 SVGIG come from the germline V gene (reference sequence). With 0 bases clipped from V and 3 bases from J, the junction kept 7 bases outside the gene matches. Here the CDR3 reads CAWSVAGQGGYEQYF. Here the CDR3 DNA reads TGTGCCTGGAGTGTAGCAGGACAGGGAGGCTACGAGCAGTACTTC.

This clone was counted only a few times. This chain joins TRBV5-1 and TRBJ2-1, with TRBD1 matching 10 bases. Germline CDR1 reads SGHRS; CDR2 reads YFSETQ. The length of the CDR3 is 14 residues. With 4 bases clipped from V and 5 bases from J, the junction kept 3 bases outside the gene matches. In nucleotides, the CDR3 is TGCGCCAGCAGCCAAGGGACAGGGGACAATGAGCAGTTCTTC. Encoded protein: CASSQGTGDNEQFF.

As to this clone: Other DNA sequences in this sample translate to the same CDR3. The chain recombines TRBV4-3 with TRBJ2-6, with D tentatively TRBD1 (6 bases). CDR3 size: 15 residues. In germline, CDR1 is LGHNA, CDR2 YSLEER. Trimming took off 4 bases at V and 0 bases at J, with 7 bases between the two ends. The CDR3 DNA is TGCGCCAGCAGCCCACAGGGCTCTGGGGCCAACGTCCTGACTTTC. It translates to CASSPQGSGANVLTF.

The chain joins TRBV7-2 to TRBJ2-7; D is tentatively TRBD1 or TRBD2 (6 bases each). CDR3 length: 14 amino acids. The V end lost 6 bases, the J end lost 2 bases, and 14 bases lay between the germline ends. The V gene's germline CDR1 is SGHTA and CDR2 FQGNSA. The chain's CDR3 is CASRHDRTTYEQYF. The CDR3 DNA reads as TGTGCCAGCAGACATGACAGGACTACCTACGAGCAGTACTTC.

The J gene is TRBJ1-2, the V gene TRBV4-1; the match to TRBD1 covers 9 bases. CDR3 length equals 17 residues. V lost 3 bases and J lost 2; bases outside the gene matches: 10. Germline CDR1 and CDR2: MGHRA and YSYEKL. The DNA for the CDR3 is TGCGCCAGCAGCCAGGAACATTTTGGACAGGGGAACTATGGCTACACCTTC. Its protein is CASSQEHFGQGNYGYTF.